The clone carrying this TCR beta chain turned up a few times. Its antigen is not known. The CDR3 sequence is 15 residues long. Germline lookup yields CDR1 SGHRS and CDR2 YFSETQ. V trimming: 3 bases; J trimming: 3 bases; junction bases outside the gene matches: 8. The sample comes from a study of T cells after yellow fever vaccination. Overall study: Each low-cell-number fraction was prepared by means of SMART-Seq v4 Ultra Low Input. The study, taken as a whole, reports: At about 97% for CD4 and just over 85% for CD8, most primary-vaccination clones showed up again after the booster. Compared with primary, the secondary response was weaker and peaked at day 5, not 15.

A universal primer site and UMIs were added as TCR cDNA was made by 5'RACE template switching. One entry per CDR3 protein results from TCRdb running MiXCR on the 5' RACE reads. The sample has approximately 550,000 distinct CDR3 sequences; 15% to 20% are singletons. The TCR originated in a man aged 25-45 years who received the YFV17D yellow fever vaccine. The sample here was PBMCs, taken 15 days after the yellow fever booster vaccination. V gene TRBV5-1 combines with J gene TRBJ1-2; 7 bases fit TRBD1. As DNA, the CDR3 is TGCGCCAGCAGCTCCTTCGGACAGGCGGACTATGGCTACACCTTC. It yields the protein CASSSFGQADYGYTF.